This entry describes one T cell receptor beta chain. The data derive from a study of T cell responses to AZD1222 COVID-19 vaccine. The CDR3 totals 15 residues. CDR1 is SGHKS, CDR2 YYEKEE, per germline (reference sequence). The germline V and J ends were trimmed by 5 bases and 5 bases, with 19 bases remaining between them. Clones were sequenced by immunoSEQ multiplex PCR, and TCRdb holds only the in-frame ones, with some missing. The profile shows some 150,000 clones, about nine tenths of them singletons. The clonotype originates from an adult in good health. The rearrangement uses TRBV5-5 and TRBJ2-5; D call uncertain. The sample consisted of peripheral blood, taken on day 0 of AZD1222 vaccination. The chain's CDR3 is CASSPFAGSWETQYF. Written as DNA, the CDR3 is TGTGCCAGCAGTCCCTTCGCCGGTAGCTGGGAGACCCAGTACTTC.